This is a list of T cell receptor beta chains from one sample in a study of post-analysis software for immune sequencing data. TCRdb used MiXCR to reprocess the PCR reads, holding one entry per CDR3 protein. The table shows a few hundred thousand distinct CDR3 sequences, with roughly 35% occurring only once. Sequencing was performed on blood. Source of these receptors: a girl aged 5-17 years with multiple sclerosis. Both conserved end residues are part of each CDR3. A D gene is named only where the DNA matches it firmly. Clone sizes are given selectively: once, few, many, or a class where the clone is expanded.

>TRBD1|NA|TRBJ2-7|TRBV11-2
CASSLPGTGAYEQYF
TGTGCCAGCAGCTTACCCGGGACAGGGGCCTACGAGCAGTACTTC
>NA|NA|TRBJ2-2|TRBV29-1
CSAIIQGNGELFF
TGCAGCGCCATCATCCAGGGGAACGGGGAGCTGTTTTTT
>TRBD1|few|TRBJ2-7|TRBV16
CASSRTGGHSYEQYF
TGTGCCAGCAGCCGTACAGGGGGCCATTCCTACGAGCAGTACTTC
>TRBD2|many|TRBJ2-7|TRBV27
CASGRSGGIYEQYF
TGTGCCAGCGGGAGGTCGGGGGGGATATACGAGCAGTACTTC
>NA|many|TRBJ2-3|TRBV5-5
CASSLRTLDTRTQYF
TGTGCCAGCAGCTTAAGGACTCTCGATACCCGGACGCAGTATTTT
>TRBD1|few|TRBJ2-3|TRBV7-3
CASSFTGGPDTQYF
TGTGCCAGCAGTTTCACAGGGGGCCCAGATACGCAGTATTTT
>NA|NA|TRBJ1-2|TRBV5-1
CASSLGDNYGYTF
TGCGCCAGCAGCTTGGGGGATAACTATGGCTACACCTTC
>NA|NA|TRBJ2-6|TRBV15
CATSRDYQSSGANVLTF
TGTGCCACCAGCAGAGATTACCAGAGCTCTGGGGCCAACGTCCTGACTTTC
>TRBD1|NA|TRBJ2-7|TRBV12-3/TRBV12-4
CASSFQTGDSSYEQYF
TGTGCCAGCAGTTTCCAAACCGGGGACAGCTCCTACGAGCAGTACTTC
>NA|many|TRBJ2-7|TRBV18
CASSRLAQGYEQYF
TGTGCCAGCTCACGACTGGCACAGGGTTACGAGCAGTACTTC
>TRBD2|NA|TRBJ2-5|TRBV10-3
CAISDGTRGTSRGGTQETQYF
TGTGCCATCAGCGACGGGACTCGAGGGACTAGCCGGGGGGGCACTCAAGAGACCCAGTACTTC
>NA|NA|TRBJ2-2|TRBV20-1
CSARLEEGGGAGELFF
TGCAGTGCTAGATTGGAGGAGGGGGGAGGGGCCGGGGAGCTGTTTTTT
>NA|NA|TRBJ2-5|TRBV3-1
CASSQGGAPRAQYF
TGTGCCAGCAGCCAGGGGGGAGCCCCCAGGGCCCAGTACTTC
>TRBD1|NA|TRBJ2-3|TRBV28
CASSILGWTGGSSDTQYF
TGTGCCAGCAGCATCTTGGGGTGGACAGGGGGTTCTTCAGATACGCAGTATTTT
>NA|few|TRBJ2-5|TRBV18
CASSPRKLGETQYF
TGTGCCAGCTCACCACGAAAGCTGGGAGAGACCCAGTACTTC
>NA|NA|TRBJ2-7|TRBV12-5
CASGQAFEQYF
TGTGCTAGTGGGCAGGCCTTCGAGCAGTACTTC
>NA|NA|TRBJ2-7|TRBV11-2
CASSLNRVEYEQYF
TGTGCCAGCAGCTTAAACCGGGTCGAATACGAGCAGTACTTC
>NA|NA|TRBJ2-7|TRBV7-2
CASSQRPLREQYF
TGTGCCAGCAGTCAGCGCCCCCTTCGGGAGCAGTACTTC
>NA|few|TRBJ1-2|TRBV2
CASSEMGGYGYTF
TGTGCCAGCAGTGAAATGGGGGGCTATGGCTACACCTTC
>TRBD2|few|TRBJ2-1|TRBV9
CASSVIGGTYNEQFF
TGTGCCAGCAGCGTTATCGGGGGGACCTACAATGAGCAGTTCTTC
>NA|NA|TRBJ1-2|TRBV7-8
CASSLNSGGQNYGYTF
TGTGCCAGCAGTTTAAATTCGGGTGGACAGAACTATGGCTACACCTTC
>TRBD1|few|TRBJ2-6|TRBV4-1
CASSQGAQGSSGANVLTF
TGCGCCAGCAGCCAAGGAGCACAGGGGAGCTCTGGGGCCAACGTCCTGACTTTC
>NA|few|TRBJ2-1|TRBV20-1
CSASLGGSYNEQFF
TGCAGTGCTAGTCTAGGGGGCTCCTACAATGAGCAGTTCTTC
>NA|NA|TRBJ2-7|TRBV27
CASSLEQGTYEQYF
TGTGCCAGCAGTCTAGAACAGGGTACCTACGAGCAGTACTTC
>NA|NA|TRBJ1-6|TRBV5-1
CASSLAGQASSYNSPLHF
TGCGCCAGCAGCTTGGCCGGGCAGGCGAGCTCCTATAATTCACCCCTCCACTTT
>TRBD2|NA|TRBJ2-1|TRBV6-2/TRBV6-3
CASMGRLAEDNEQFF
TGTGCCAGCATGGGGAGGCTAGCGGAAGACAATGAGCAGTTCTTC
>TRBD1|NA|TRBJ2-5|TRBV2
CASSGGTGSETQYF
TGTGCCAGCAGTGGCGGGACAGGGTCGGAGACCCAGTACTTC
>NA|NA|TRBJ1-2|TRBV9
CASSVDGRGSYGYTF
TGTGCCAGCAGCGTAGATGGTCGAGGCAGCTATGGCTACACCTTC
>TRBD2|NA|TRBJ2-1|TRBV7-9
CASSLGGGVEQFF
TGTGCCAGCAGCTTAGGCGGGGGGGTTGAGCAGTTCTTC
>TRBD1|few|TRBJ1-2|TRBV5-1
CASSTDRPRGYTF
TGCGCCAGCAGCACGGACAGGCCTAGGGGCTACACCTTC
>TRBD1|NA|TRBJ1-2|TRBV5-1
CASSPVGQGADGYTF
TGCGCCAGCAGCCCGGTAGGACAGGGGGCTGATGGCTACACCTTC
>NA|few|TRBJ2-7|TRBV12-3/TRBV12-4
CASSLLRDAGGEQYF
TGTGCCAGCAGTTTACTTCGCGATGCCGGAGGCGAGCAGTACTTC
>TRBD1|NA|TRBJ1-2|TRBV6-1
CASSGAGGSGYYGYTF
TGTGCCAGCAGTGGTGCAGGGGGGTCGGGGTACTATGGCTACACCTTC
>NA|few|TRBJ1-2|TRBV11-2
CASSLGLGVSGYTF
TGTGCCAGCAGCTTAGGTCTAGGAGTAAGTGGCTACACCTTC
>NA|NA|TRBJ2-3|TRBV6-6
CASTPVRGSDTQYF
TGTGCCAGCACTCCGGTCCGGGGGTCAGATACGCAGTATTTT
>NA|NA|TRBJ2-1|TRBV15
CATSRALRGSETYNEQFF
TGTGCCACCAGCAGAGCTCTCAGGGGCTCGGAGACCTACAATGAGCAGTTCTTC
>TRBD2|NA|TRBJ2-5|TRBV3-1
CASSHSAPLGGQETQYF
TGTGCCAGCAGCCACAGTGCCCCATTGGGAGGGCAAGAGACCCAGTACTTC
>NA|once|TRBJ2-7|TRBV25-1
CASAHSGLDEQYF
TGTGCCAGCGCCCATTCGGGGTTGGACGAGCAGTACTTC
>NA|NA|TRBJ2-3|TRBV5-6
CASSLGVGSRGTDTQYF
TGTGCCAGCAGCTTGGGGGTAGGATCCCGGGGCACAGATACGCAGTATTTT
>NA|NA|TRBJ2-2|TRBV6-5
CASRLVAGELFF
TGTGCCAGCAGATTAGTAGCCGGGGAGCTGTTTTTT
>NA|NA|TRBJ1-1|TRBV5-1
CASSLAPGGAKNTEAFF
TGCGCCAGCAGCTTGGCCCCCGGGGGGGCGAAGAACACTGAAGCTTTCTTT
>NA|NA|TRBJ2-5|TRBV7-6
CASSPRDPQLKTQYF
TGTGCCAGCAGCCCGCGGGACCCACAATTAAAGACCCAGTACTTC